This T cell receptor beta chain originates from a study of blood T cells in healthy people across ages. The V and J ends lost 1 base and 0 bases respectively, with 3 bases between them. This CDR3 region has 13 residues. Germline loops: CDR1 MNHEY, CDR2 SVGEGT. A second PCR of about 7 to 12 cycles used a sample-barcoded 5' primer and a J-beta primer mix. Via MiXCR, TCRdb re-called the 5' RACE reads, giving one row per CDR3 protein. The data show approximately 1.5 million distinct CDR3 sequences, roughly 32% seen once. V is TRBV6-2 or TRBV6-3 and J is TRBJ1-2; D gene uncertain. Material for sequencing was blood. This receptor was identified in a woman aged 25-40 years in good health. CDR3 residues: CASSYFSNYGYTF. The CDR3 DNA reads as TGTGCCAGCAGTTACTTTTCTAACTATGGCTACACCTTC.